The sequence of this T cell receptor beta chain was determined in a study of CD8+ T cells in alopecia areata. With 3 bases clipped from V and 0 bases from J, the junction kept 5 bases outside the gene matches. There are 16 residues in the CDR3. Germline CDR1 LGHNA, CDR2 YNFKEQ. Extracted RNA was reverse transcribed, and the resulting cDNA served as sequencing template. Profiled with immunoSEQ multiplex PCR; TCRdb holds only in-frame clones, not every one. Of 270,000 or so clones listed, 58% are singletons. This sample's treatment: oral pan-JAK inhibitor, 5-10 mg twice daily. Samples from alopecia areata patients were lesional scalp punch biopsies and peripheral blood.

Sequences were derived from CD4+ T cells sorted from blood, sampled at week 24, from a patient treated with tofacitinib. The rearrangement joins TRBV4-2 to TRBJ2-7, with 10 positions matching TRBD2. This clonotype was sampled from a human donor with alopecia areata. The DNA of the CDR3 is TGTGCCAGCAGCCAGCTAGCGGGGGCCCACTCCTACGAGCAGTACTTC. This translates into CASSQLAGAHSYEQYF.